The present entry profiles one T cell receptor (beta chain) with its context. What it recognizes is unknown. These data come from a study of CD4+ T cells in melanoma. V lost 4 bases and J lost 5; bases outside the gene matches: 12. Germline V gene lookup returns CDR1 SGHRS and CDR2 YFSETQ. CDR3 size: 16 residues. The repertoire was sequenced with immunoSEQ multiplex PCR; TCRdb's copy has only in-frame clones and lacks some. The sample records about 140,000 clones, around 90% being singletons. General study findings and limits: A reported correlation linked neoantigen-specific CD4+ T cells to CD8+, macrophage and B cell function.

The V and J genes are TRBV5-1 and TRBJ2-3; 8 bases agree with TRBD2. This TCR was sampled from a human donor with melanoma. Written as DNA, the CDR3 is TGCGCCAGCAGCCAACTAACGGCGGGGGGCTTAGATACGCAGTATTTT. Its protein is CASSQLTAGGLDTQYF.